This T cell receptor beta chain was retrieved from a study of shared clonotypes between healthy human individuals (dated by TCRdb to 2020 to 2021). With regard to the full study: The cohort included three men and a couple of women between 18 and 49 years of age. To increase sequencing depth and limit assay-specific biases, TCR repertoire library preparation and sequencing were carried out by different laboratories using diverse techniques. To estimate repertoire size and how much clonotype sharing occurs between individuals, the study deeply sequenced the blood TCR repertoires of five healthy adults. Per donor, leukapheresis produced somewhere between about 0.94 and 9.5 billion PBMCs. General study outcomes and caveats: Because the study included a small number of donors, the genetic and exposure-history diversity represented was limited. Only blood was sampled, and tissue TCR repertoires likely differ from those in blood. Based on pairwise subsampling, the degree of clonotype sharing among donors was expected to be affected by sequencing depth.

The CDR3 starts with the cysteine, ends with the phenylalanine, and has 14 residues. Solely the CDR3 DNA is kept, with 42 bases framed from the first base. Via the germline V gene, CDR1 is KGHSH and CDR2 LQKENI. V is pared back by 4 bases and J by 0 bases, with 7 bases lying between the germline termini. Using the deep immunoSEQ assay, multiplex PCR amplified TCR CDR3 regions from genomic DNA. Extracted genomic DNA from each cell subset was distributed evenly across all wells of several immunoSEQ 96-well plates, and each plate was treated as a replicate. Each replicate PCR for unsorted PBMC received about 0.3 ug genomic DNA, equal to about 30,000 T cell genomes. Ten immunoSEQ deep assay plates were used to sequence the unsorted PBMC genomic DNA. Purified libraries were measured with a Qubit 3.0 fluorometer, size-checked on a Bioanalyzer 2100, and measured again with the KAPA Library Quantification kit. Each immunoSEQ 96-well plate was sequenced on its own single-read 150-cycle Illumina NextSeq 550 flow cell. In the authors' own workflow: Because only junctional sequences without quality scores were contained in the immunoSEQ output, filtering matching that applied to full-length reads could not be performed. To assign V/J genes and CDR3, sequences were annotated using PyIR, a Python wrapper for IgBLAST v1.9, with IMGT germline references. Reads were removed for weak V/J assignments (E-value above 1e-6), missing CDR3, stop codons, out-of-frame junctions, or ambiguous translated residues. V3J clonotypes were defined as sequences sharing the same inferred V gene, J gene, and CDR3 amino acid sequence. The percentage overlap between two repertoires was calculated by dividing the number of shared unique clonotypes by the size of the smaller repertoire. Three approaches were used to assess repertoire richness: RTK rarefaction, the Chao1 estimator, and Recon v2.1 estimates of unobserved clonotypes. TCRdb holds this immuneACCESS table with in-frame rearrangements only. Some clones are missing; in checked studies, unresolved V genes explain under half, and the rest has no known cause. That table is the source of V, J and clone size, and D and trimming were worked out from the DNA. The sample table records some 490,000 clones; roughly 80% of these occur just once. Of the sample, roughly 12% is held by the ten largest clones.

Donors were healthy HIV-negative adults with no recently reported acute infections or vaccinations. Only Caucasian adults living in Nashville, Tennessee, USA were represented among the donors. For unsorted samples, about 90 million PBMCs were counted and genomic DNA was extracted with the QIAamp DNA Blood Mini kit. After blood collection by leukapheresis, PBMCs were isolated using Ficoll-Histopaque density gradient centrifugation and then cryopreserved in the vapor phase of liquid nitrogen. With regard to this clone: Its target antigen remains unknown. A far larger clone is a single base away, which makes a read error likely. Other DNA sequences of this sample code for an identical CDR3.

The sequence is built from TRBV18 and TRBJ1-5; no confident D gene assignment can be made. The receptor was derived from a woman between 35 and 50 years old in good health. Some clones in this sample may be carry-over from other donors' samples. Sequenced sample: PBMCs. DNA sequence: TGTGCCAGCTCACAAGGGAATAGCAATCAGCCCCAGCATTTT. Its protein is CASSQGNSNQPQHF.